This TCR beta chain was obtained from a study of shared clonotypes between healthy human individuals. CDR3 length: 14 amino acids. The germline V gene encodes CDR1 LGHNA and CDR2 YSLEER. Trimming pared 4 bases from V and 2 bases from J, leaving 12 bases between. This table comes from immunoSEQ multiplex PCR, and its TCRdb copy is limited to in-frame clones, with some not included. This table has some 1.5 million clones, 96% appearing once. The chain carries TRBV4-3 and TRBJ2-7, with D maybe TRBD2 (5 bases). Sequencing input: naive CD4+ T cells sorted from blood. The subset: CD45RA+ positively selected. This receptor was taken from a man aged 25 to 40 in good health. DNA of the CDR3: TGCGCCAGCAGCCCCGGACTCATCCCCTACGAGCAGTACTTC. Residues: CASSPGLIPYEQYF.